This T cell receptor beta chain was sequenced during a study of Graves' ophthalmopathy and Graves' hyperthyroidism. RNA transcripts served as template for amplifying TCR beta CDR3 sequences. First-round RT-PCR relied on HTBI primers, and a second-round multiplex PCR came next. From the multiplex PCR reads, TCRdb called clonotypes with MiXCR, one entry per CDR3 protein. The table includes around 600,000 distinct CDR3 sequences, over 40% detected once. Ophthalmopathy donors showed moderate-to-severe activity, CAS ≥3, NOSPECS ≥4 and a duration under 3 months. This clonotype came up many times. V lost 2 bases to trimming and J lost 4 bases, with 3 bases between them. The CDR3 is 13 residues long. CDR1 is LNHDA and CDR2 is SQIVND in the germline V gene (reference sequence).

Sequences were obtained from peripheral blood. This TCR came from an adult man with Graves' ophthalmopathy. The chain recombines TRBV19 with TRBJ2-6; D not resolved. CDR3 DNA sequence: TGTGCCAGTAGTATATCCGGGGCCAACGTCCTGACTTTC. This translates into CASSISGANVLTF.